This record covers a single T cell receptor (beta chain). The antigen remains unidentified. The CDR3 is made up of 14 amino acids. Trimming stripped 2 bases from V and 6 bases from J, with 11 bases between. The germline V gene has CDR1 WSHSY and CDR2 SAAADI. The data stem from a study of early T cells in non-severe SARS-CoV-2 infection. Study as a whole: Bulk RNA isolated from unsorted whole blood underwent sequencing; chains were not paired.

Study-level points and caveats: Comparison of clonotypes with VDJdb favored anti-spike CD8 responses while missing private and CD4 specificities.

Unique molecular identifiers tagged individual cDNA molecules. MiXCR, applied by TCRdb to the 5' RACE reads, yields one record per CDR3 protein. This repertoire shows 85,000 to 90,000 distinct CDR3 sequences, roughly 15% found once; its top ten account for approximately 0.5%. Sequences were obtained from whole blood. This chain uses TRBV10-2 with TRBJ2-1, with D perhaps given as TRBD1 or TRBD2 (5 bases each). The source is an adult who was a healthcare worker with PCR-confirmed SARS-CoV-2 infection or an uninfected control (not recorded which). CDR3 in DNA: TGCGCCAGCAGTGAGATTGGGACCTCCAATGAGCAGTTCTTC. It encodes CASSEIGTSNEQFF.